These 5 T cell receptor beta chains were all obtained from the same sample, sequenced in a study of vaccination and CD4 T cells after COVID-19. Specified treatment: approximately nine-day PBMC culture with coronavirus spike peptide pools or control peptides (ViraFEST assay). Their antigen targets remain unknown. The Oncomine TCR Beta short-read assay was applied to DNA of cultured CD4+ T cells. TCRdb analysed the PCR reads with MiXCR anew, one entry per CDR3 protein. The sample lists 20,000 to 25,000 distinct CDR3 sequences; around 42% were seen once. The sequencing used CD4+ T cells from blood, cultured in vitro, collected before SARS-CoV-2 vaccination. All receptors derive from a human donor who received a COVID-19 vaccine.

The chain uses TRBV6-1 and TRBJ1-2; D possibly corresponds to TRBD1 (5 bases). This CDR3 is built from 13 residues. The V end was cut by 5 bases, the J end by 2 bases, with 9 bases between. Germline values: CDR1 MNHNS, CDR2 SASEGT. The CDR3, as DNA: TGTGCCAGCAGTAAACAGGAGAACTATGGCTACACCTTC. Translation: CASSKQENYGYTF.

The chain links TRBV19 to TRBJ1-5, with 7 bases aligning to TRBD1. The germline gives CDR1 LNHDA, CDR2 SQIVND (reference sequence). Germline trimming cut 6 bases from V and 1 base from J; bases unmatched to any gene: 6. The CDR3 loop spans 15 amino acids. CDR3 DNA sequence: TGTGCCAGTAGCCCCCAACAGGGGAGCAATCAGCCCCAGCATTTT. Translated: CASSPQQGSNQPQHF.

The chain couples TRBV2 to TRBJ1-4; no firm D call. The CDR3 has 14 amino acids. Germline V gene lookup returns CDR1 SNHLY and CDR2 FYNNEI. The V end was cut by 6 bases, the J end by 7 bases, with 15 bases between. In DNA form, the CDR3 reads TGTGCCAGCAGGGAGACCGGTAATAGTGAAAAACTGTTTTTT. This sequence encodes CASRETGNSEKLFF.

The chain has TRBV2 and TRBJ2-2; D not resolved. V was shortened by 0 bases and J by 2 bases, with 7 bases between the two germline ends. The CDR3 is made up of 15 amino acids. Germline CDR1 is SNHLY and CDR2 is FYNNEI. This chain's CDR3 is CASSEAALNTGELFF. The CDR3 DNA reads TGTGCCAGCAGTGAAGCGGCTTTAAACACCGGGGAGCTGTTTTTT.

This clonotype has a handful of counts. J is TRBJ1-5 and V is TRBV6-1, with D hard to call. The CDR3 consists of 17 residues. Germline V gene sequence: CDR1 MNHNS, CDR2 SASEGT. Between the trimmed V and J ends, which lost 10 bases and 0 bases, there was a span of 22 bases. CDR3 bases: TGTGCCACCAGGAAGTCCATTAGACCGGTTAGCAATCAGCCCCAGCATTTT. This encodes CATRKSIRPVSNQPQHF.